The 19 T cell receptor beta chains below all came from one sample that was sequenced in a study of memory CD4+ T cells and cytomegalovirus serostatus. The sort gate was single viable CD3+CD4+CD8-CD45RO+ cells for memory CD4+ T cells. Produced via immunoSEQ multiplex PCR; TCRdb's table is partial and in-frame only. The sample carries under 40,000 clones, roughly 85% recorded once. Sequencing used memory CD4+ T cells from blood. These receptors came from an adult in good health and CMV-seropositive.

The chain links TRBV4-3 to TRBJ1-3; D may be TRBD1 (5 bases). CDR1 LGHNA and CDR2 YSLEER come from the germline V gene. V was cut by 0 bases and J by 4 bases, with 13 bases left in between. CDR3 size: 16 residues. Here the CDR3 DNA reads TGCGCCAGCAGCCAAGAGCAGGGAATTTTAGGAAACACCATATATTTT. It yields the protein CASSQEQGILGNTIYF.

This clone has only a few counts. The J gene is TRBJ2-1, the V gene TRBV2; 9 bases match TRBD1. The CDR3 is 13 residues long. The trim removed 10 bases at V and 7 bases at J, leaving 8 bases unmatched. The germline gives CDR1 SNHLY, CDR2 FYNNEI. The CDR3 here is CATAGTGQNEQFF. For the CDR3, the DNA is TGTGCCACGGCCGGGACAGGGCAGAATGAGCAGTTCTTC.

The chain carries TRBV5-6 and TRBJ2-3; TRBD1 matches 8 bases. The V and J ends lost 1 base and 5 bases, in that order; junction bases with no gene match: 9. CDR1 and CDR2 (germline): SGHDT, YYEEEE. CDR3 length: 16 amino acids. The CDR3 reads CASSLRAGGFGDTQYF. The CDR3 DNA sequence: TGTGCCAGCAGCTTGAGGGCAGGGGGCTTTGGAGATACGCAGTATTTT. Full variable domain (outside the CDR3, taken from reference TRBV5-6 and TRBJ2-3): DAGVTQSPTHLIKTRGQQVTLRCSPKSGHDTVSWYQQALGQGPQFIFQYYEEEERQRGNFPDRFSGHQFPNYSSELNVNALLLGDSALYLCASSLRAGGFGDTQYFGPGTRLTVL.

The rearrangement links TRBV11-2 to TRBJ1-6, with D unclear. CDR1 is SGHAT, CDR2 FQNNGV, per germline. Trimming shortened V by 0 bases and J by 9 bases, and 12 bases separated the two germline ends. The CDR3 runs to 15 residues. CDR3 protein: CASSLESPVASPLHF. The DNA of the CDR3 is TGTGCCAGCAGCTTAGAATCCCCGGTGGCTTCACCCCTCCACTTT.

In this sample, this clone is medium-sized (0.01 to 0.1%). This chain joins TRBV20-1 and TRBJ2-5, with D uncertain. In germline, CDR1 is DFQATT, CDR2 SNEGSKA (reference sequence). The V end lost 3 bases, the J end lost 5 bases, and 7 bases lay between the germline ends. This CDR3 is 11 amino acids long. The DNA of the CDR3 is TGCAGTGCTAGCGCCCAGGAGACCCAGTACTTC. Its protein product is CSASAQETQYF.

The rearrangement joins TRBV4-3 to TRBJ2-1; D uncertain. Trimming pared 0 bases from V and 1 base from J, leaving 10 bases between. CDR3 length: 16 residues. From germline, CDR1 is LGHNA and CDR2 YSLEER. For the CDR3, the DNA is TGCGCCAGCAGCCAAGATTCCAGACAATCCTACAATGAGCAGTTCTTC. As protein: CASSQDSRQSYNEQFF.

The chain combines TRBV4-2 with TRBJ1-4, with D perhaps TRBD1 (5 bases). Germline V gene sequence: CDR1 LGHNA, CDR2 YNFKEQ. With 1 base removed from V and 4 bases from J, the gap between germline ends came to 7 bases. The CDR3 is 14 residues long. CDR3 in amino acids: CASSQAGINEKLFF. The CDR3 nucleotides read TGTGCCAGCAGCCAAGCAGGGATTAATGAAAAACTGTTTTTT.

J is TRBJ1-2 and V is TRBV4-1; a possible D gene is TRBD1 (5 bases). CDR3 size: 18 residues. Trimming stripped 3 bases from V and 1 base from J, with 21 bases between. Germline CDR1 MGHRA, CDR2 YSYEKL. DNA of the CDR3: TGCGCCAGCAGCCATAGGACGGGACCTAGGAGGGATAACTATGGCTACACCTTC. It specifies CASSHRTGPRRDNYGYTF.

The DNA for the CDR3 is TGTGCCAGCAGCTTAGGTGGCGATACGCAGTATTTT. Protein: CASSLGGDTQYF. The gene calls are TRBV11-3 and TRBJ2-3; D remains ambiguous. In germline, CDR1 is SGHNT, CDR2 YENEEA. V lost 1 base and J 6 bases, leaving 5 bases between the germline ends. This CDR3 is built from 12 residues.

The chain joins TRBV5-6 to TRBJ1-2, with 8 bases fitting TRBD1. CDR1 is SGHDT, CDR2 YYEEEE, per germline. The trim removed 4 bases at V and 7 bases at J, leaving 6 bases unmatched. The length of the CDR3 is 13 residues. CDR3 bases: TGTGCCAGCAGCCGACAGGGGAGAGGTGGCTACACCTTC. Its protein product is CASSRQGRGGYTF. Together with reference TRBV5-6 and TRBJ1-2, the CDR3 gives the full variable domain: DAGVTQSPTHLIKTRGQQVTLRCSPKSGHDTVSWYQQALGQGPQFIFQYYEEEERQRGNFPDRFSGHQFPNYSSELNVNALLLGDSALYLCASSRQGRGGYTFGSGTRLTVV.

The chain joins TRBV9 to TRBJ2-2; the D gene could be TRBD1 or TRBD2 (6 bases each). The CDR3 totals 16 residues. Looked up from germline, CDR1 is SGDLS and CDR2 is YYNGEE. The ends were cut back, 0 bases at V and 1 base at J, with 10 bases in the middle. CDR3 residues: CASSVDGGGNTGELFF. The DNA of the CDR3 is TGTGCCAGCAGCGTAGATGGAGGGGGGAACACCGGGGAGCTGTTTTTT.

The chain is built from TRBV29-1 and TRBJ2-6; 7 bases line up with TRBD1. Losses at the gene ends were 7 bases for V and 0 bases for J; bases not matched to a gene: 6. The V gene's germline CDR1 is SQVTM and CDR2 ANQGSEA. This CDR3 has 15 amino acids. CDR3 loop: CSARQGSSGANVLTF. The CDR3 region has the DNA TGCAGCGCAAGACAGGGTTCCTCTGGGGCCAACGTCCTGACTTTC.

The CDR3 DNA is TGTGCCAGCAGCCTCCGGACAGGGGGAAATCAGCCCCAGCATTTT. Its protein product is CASSLRTGGNQPQHF. V usage is TRBV7-8 and J usage is TRBJ1-5; 10 bases are shared with TRBD1. The CDR3 runs to 15 residues. CDR1 is SGHVS, CDR2 FQNEAQ, per germline. After removal of 5 bases from V and 4 bases from J, the junction contained 5 bases not matched to a gene.

The chain uses TRBV27 and TRBJ2-1; D unclear. The CDR3 is made up of 17 amino acids. From germline, CDR1 is MNHEY and CDR2 SMNVEV (reference sequence). V gave up 1 base and J gave up 0 bases, with 13 bases separating them. The CDR3 nucleotides read TGTGCCAGCAGTTTATGGTCCGGATTTAGCTCCTACAATGAGCAGTTCTTC. This encodes CASSLWSGFSSYNEQFF.

The chain combines TRBV15 with TRBJ2-7; TRBD2 might be the D (7 bases). The V gene lost 1 base and the J gene lost 1 base, with 11 bases spanning the gap. The CDR3 sequence is 15 residues long. Looked up from germline, CDR1 is LNHNV and CDR2 is YYDKDF (reference sequence). CDR3 coding DNA: TGTGCCACCAGCAGAGTAGGGGGGGATTCCTACGAGCAGTACTTC. This sequence encodes CATSRVGGDSYEQYF.

The J gene is TRBJ1-2, the V gene TRBV15; unclear D gene. Trimming removed 6 bases from V and 4 bases from J, with 9 bases in between. The germline V gene encodes CDR1 LNHNV and CDR2 YYDKDF (reference sequence). CDR3 length: 12 amino acids. The CDR3 here is CATSTWGYGYTF. The CDR3 DNA is TGTGCCACCAGTACTTGGGGCTATGGCTACACCTTC.

This rearrangement joins TRBV19 to TRBJ1-1; 9 bases are a match to TRBD1. CDR3 length: 13 amino acids. Germline CDR1 and CDR2: LNHDA and SQIVND (reference sequence). J lost 8 bases, V lost 4 bases, and 5 bases had no gene match. The CDR3 sequence: CASSTGTGKEAFF. The CDR3, as DNA: TGTGCCAGTAGTACCGGGACAGGGAAGGAAGCTTTCTTT.

The V gene is TRBV18, the J gene TRBJ1-1; TRBD1 matches at 7 bases. The CDR3 is made up of 14 amino acids. The germline CDR1 and CDR2 sequences are KGHSH and LQKENI. The junction had 7 bases not matched to a gene; V was cut back by 6 bases and J by 3 bases. Written as DNA, the CDR3 is TGTGCCAGCTCCCCAGGGGGATCGGACACTGAAGCTTTCTTT. Protein product: CASSPGGSDTEAFF.

J is TRBJ2-6 and V is TRBV5-1, with 8 bases identical to TRBD1. The ends lost 4 bases at V and 4 bases at J; junction bases unmatched: 4. CDR3 length: 15 residues. Germline V CDR1 and CDR2: SGHRS, YFSETQ. This chain's CDR3 is CASSQGATGANVLTF. For the CDR3, the DNA is TGCGCCAGCAGCCAGGGGGCCACCGGGGCCAACGTCCTGACTTTC.